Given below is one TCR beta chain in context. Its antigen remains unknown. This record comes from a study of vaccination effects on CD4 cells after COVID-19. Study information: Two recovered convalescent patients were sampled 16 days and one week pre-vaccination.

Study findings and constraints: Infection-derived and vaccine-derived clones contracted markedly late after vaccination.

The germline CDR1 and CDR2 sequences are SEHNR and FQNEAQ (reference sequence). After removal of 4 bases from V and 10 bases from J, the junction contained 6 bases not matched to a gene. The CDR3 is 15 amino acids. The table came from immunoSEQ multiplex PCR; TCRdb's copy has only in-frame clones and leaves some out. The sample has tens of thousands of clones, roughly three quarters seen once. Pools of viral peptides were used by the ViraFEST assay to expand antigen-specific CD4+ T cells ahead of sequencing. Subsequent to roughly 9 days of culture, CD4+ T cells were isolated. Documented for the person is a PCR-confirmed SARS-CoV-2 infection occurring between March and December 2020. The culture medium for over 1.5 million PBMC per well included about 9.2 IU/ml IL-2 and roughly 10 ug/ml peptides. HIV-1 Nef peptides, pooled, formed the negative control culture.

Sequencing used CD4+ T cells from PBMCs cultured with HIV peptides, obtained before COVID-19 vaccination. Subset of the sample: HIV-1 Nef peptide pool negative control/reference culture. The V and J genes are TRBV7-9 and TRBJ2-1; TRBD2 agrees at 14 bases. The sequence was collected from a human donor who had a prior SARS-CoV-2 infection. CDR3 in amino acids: CASSSGLAGVGEQFF. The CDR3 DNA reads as TGTGCCAGCAGCTCGGGACTAGCGGGAGTTGGGGAGCAGTTCTTC.